Reported below is one T cell receptor (beta chain). What this receptor recognizes is not known. Base qualities are not recorded, but no much larger clone differs from it by a single base. These data belong to a study of blood T cell repertoires in COVID-19 (dated by TCRdb to 2018 to 2021). At the level of the whole study: Samples from collaborators originated in the United States, Italy and Spain and spanned both the acute and convalescent phases of COVID-19. A freely available public database, intended as a resource for researchers studying the immune response to SARS-CoV-2, is where the repertoires were released. HLA class I and class II types, where available, came from metadata supplied by the sample provider rather than from assay-based typing. The material from the prospective study consisted of cDNA or gDNA derived from T cells, B-cell-depleted T cells, or PBMCs. Deeply sampled blood TCRbeta repertoires from subjects exposed to, actively infected with, or recovered from COVID-19 were included in the dataset. Nearly every sample came with metadata listing a de-identified subject ID, COVID-19 status, age in years and sex. Samples were obtained from the ongoing ImmuneRACE study (first 160 participants) and from about 1,300 subjects provided by 6 global collaborators.

Participants in the prospective study were aged about 18 to 89 years, lived in about two dozen United States geographic areas, and enrolled through a virtual design. To assign participants to cohorts, the prospective study relied on clinical history that participants themselves reported in a screening survey and a study questionnaire. Mobile phlebotomists in the prospective study collected whole blood, serum and a nasopharyngeal or oropharyngeal swab from every participant. Participants in the prospective study had the option to provide additional blood draws and questionnaires over an approximately 2-month period. Prospective study blood samples were shipped either frozen or at room temperature before DNA extraction. Broad study findings and their caveats: Clinical and demographic metadata were provided uncurated, with the amount varying by source and participant.

TCRbeta CDR3 regions were amplified from genomic DNA using the immunoSEQ Assay, a bias-controlled multiplex PCR. On the study's bioinformatics: Nucleated cell counts per sample were estimated from amplification of reference gene primers within the assay. To quantify the absolute abundance of each unique TCRbeta CDR3 rearrangement, sequence reads were collapsed and filtered. For each sample, productive Simpson clonality was calculated as the square root of Simpson's diversity index across productive rearrangements. Entries here come from immuneACCESS through TCRdb and include only in-frame sequences with V and J called. Some clones fail to appear in such tables; in the studies checked, an unresolved V gene covers under half of the shortfall, and the cause of the remainder is unknown. V, J and clone size are taken as reported in that table, and D and trimming were inferred from the DNA itself. This sample holds under 250,000 clones; 87% were observed only once. Just over 2.5% of the sample is in the top ten clones.

The specimen sequenced was PBMCs or T cells enriched from blood (not recorded which). This clonotype was obtained from a woman younger than 45 with acute COVID-19.

The CDR3 sequence is CSASMETGPMNTEAFF. The nucleotide sequence is given as TGCAGTGCTAGTATGGAGACAGGGCCAATGAACACTGAAGCTTTCTTT. Rearrangement joined TRBV20-1 to TRBJ1-1, and TRBD1 matches 7 of the central bases. CDR3 length: 16 amino acids, cysteine to phenylalanine. Only the CDR3 DNA stays, 48 bases, in frame from base 1. The germline V gene (reference sequence) specifies DFQATT as CDR1 and SNEGSKA as CDR2. Unmatched junction bases come to 10, with V trimmed by 3 bases and J by 0 bases.